This is a list of T cell receptor beta chains from one sample in a study of T-cell memory formation after mild COVID-19. A single record per CDR3 protein comes from TCRdb applying MiXCR to the 5' RACE reads. The sample has 200,000 to 300,000 distinct CDR3 sequences, 15% seen once. The sample consisted of PBMCs or a T cell subset sorted from them (not recorded which). These receptor sequences come from an adult woman who had mild COVID-19 (a few samples of this study predate the infection). Cell type and time point are not known. The CDR3 runs from the conserved cysteine through the conserved F or W. Fields, in order: clone size, D gene, J gene, V gene, CDR3 DNA, CDR3 protein. A D gene is named only where the DNA matches it firmly. Expanded clones get a size class; other rows say once, few or many, or leave the size out.

few,-,TRBJ1-2,TRBV4-2,TGTGCCAGCAGCCAAGATAAGGCAGGGGTCGGCTACACCTTC,CASSQDKAGVGYTF
-,-,TRBJ2-1,TRBV20-1,TGCAGTGCTAGGTTGACTAGTTTCGGATTTAATGAGCAGTTCTTC,CSARLTSFGFNEQFF
-,-,TRBJ2-7,TRBV7-3,TGTGCCAGCAGCCTGACAGCAGACTACGAGCAGTACTTC,CASSLTADYEQYF
-,-,TRBJ1-1,TRBV7-2,TGTGCCAGCAGCCTAACAGGGATGACTGAAGCTTTCTTT,CASSLTGMTEAFF
-,TRBD1,TRBJ2-1,TRBV11-3,TGTGCCAGCAGCCCCCGGGACAGGGTGGCAAATGAGCAGTTCTTC,CASSPRDRVANEQFF
few,-,TRBJ2-5,TRBV19,TGTGCCAGTAGTACACGACTCCTCAGCGAGACCCAGTACTTC,CASSTRLLSETQYF
few,-,TRBJ2-5,TRBV20-1,TGCAGTGCCCGATATGGGGCGAGCGAGTACGAGACCCAGTACTTC,CSARYGASEYETQYF
many,TRBD1,TRBJ2-7,TRBV29-1,TGCAGCGTTAAGCCAGGGGGCACGAGCTACGAGCAGTACTTC,CSVKPGGTSYEQYF
few,TRBD1,TRBJ2-5,TRBV5-1,TGCGCCAGCAGCCCGGGACAGGGAGGAGGGTACCGAGAGACCCAGTACTTC,CASSPGQGGGYRETQYF
-,TRBD2,TRBJ2-7,TRBV6-6,TGTGCCAGCAGTTTGACTAGCGGGGGGGGAACCTACGAGCAGTACTTC,CASSLTSGGGTYEQYF
-,-,TRBJ2-3,TRBV24-1,TGTGCCACCAGAGTGACCTCCGGGACCAGGCAATATTTT,CATRVTSGTRQYF
many,TRBD2,TRBJ2-1,TRBV18,TGTGCCAGCTCACCCACGGGGGGGCAAGAGCAGTTCTTC,CASSPTGGQEQFF